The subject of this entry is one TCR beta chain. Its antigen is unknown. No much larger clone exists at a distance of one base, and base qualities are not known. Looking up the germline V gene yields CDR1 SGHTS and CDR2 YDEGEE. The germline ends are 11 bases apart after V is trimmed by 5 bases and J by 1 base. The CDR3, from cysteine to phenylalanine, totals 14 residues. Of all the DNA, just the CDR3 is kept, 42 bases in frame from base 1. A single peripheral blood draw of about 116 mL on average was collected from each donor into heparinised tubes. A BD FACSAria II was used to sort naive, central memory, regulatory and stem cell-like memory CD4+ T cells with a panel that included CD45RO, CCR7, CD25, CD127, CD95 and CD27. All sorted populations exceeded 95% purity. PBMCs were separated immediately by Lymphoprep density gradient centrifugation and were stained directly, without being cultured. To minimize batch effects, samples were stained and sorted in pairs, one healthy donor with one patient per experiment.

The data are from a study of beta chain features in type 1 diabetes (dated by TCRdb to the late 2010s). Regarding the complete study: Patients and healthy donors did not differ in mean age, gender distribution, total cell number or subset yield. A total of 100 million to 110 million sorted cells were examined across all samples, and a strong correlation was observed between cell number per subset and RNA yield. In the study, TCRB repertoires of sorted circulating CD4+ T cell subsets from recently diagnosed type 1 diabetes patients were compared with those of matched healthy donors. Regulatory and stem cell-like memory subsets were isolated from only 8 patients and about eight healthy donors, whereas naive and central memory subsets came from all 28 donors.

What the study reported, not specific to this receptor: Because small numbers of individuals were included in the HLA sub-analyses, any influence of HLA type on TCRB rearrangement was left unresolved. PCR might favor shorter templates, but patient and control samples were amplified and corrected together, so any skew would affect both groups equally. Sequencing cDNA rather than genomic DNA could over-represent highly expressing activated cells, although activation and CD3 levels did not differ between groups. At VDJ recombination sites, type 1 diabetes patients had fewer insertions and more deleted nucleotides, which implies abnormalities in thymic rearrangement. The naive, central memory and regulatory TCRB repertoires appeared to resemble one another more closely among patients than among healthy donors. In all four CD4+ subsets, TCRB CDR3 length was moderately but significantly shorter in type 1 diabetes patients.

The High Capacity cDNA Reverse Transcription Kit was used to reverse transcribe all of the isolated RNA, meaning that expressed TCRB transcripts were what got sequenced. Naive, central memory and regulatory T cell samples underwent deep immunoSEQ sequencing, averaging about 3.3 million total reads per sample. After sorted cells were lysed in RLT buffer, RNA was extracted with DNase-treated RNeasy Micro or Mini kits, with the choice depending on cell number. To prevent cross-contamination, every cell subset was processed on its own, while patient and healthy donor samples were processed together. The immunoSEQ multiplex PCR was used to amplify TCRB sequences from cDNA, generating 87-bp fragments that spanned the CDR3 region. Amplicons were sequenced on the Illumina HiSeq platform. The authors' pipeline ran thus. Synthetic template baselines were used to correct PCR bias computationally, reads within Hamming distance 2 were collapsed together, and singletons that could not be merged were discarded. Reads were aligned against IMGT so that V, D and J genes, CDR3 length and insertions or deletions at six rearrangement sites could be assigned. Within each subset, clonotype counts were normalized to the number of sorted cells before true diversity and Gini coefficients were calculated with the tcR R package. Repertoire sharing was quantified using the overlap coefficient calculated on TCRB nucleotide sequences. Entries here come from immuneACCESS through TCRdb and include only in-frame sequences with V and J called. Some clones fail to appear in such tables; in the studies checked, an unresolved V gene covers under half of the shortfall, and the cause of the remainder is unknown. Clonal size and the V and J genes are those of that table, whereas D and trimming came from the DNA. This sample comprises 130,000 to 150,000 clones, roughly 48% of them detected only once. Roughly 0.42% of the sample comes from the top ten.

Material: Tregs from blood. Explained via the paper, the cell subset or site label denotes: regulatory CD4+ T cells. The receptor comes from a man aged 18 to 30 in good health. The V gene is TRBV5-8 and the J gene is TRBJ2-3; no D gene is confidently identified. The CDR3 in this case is CASSSWSGTDTQYF. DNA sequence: TGTGCCAGCAGTTCTTGGAGCGGCACAGATACGCAGTATTTT.